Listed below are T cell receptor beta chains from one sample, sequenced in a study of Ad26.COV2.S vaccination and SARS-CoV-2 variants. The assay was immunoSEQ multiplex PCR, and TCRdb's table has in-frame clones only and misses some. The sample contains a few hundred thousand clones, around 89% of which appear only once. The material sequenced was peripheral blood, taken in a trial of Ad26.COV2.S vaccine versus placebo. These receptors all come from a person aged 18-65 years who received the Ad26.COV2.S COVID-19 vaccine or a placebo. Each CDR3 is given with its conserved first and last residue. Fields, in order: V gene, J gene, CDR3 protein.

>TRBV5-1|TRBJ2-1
CASSATSYNEQFF
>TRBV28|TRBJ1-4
CASSQSVGVFF
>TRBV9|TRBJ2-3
CASSVETTTDTQYF
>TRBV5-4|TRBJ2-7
CASRPTSGQGEQYF
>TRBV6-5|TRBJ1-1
CASSLTSRTEAFF
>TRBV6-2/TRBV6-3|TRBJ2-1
CASSRLAGSSYNEQFF
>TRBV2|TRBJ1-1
CASPGESLNTEAFF
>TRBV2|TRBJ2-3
CASSASLSTDTQYF
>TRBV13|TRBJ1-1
CASSHGGRNTEAFF
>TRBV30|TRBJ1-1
CAWSSRGTEAFF
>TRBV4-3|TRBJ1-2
CASSRSPSGIEGGYTF
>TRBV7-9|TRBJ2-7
CASRLDFSYEQYF
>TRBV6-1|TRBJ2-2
CASSDSQAAYANTGELFF
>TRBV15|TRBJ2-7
CATSRDWATQYF
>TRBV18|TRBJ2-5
CASSPPSGRAEETQYF
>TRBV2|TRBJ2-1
CASVGLAGGYQFF
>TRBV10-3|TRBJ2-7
CAIRDGSSYEQYF
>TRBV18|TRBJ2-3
CASSVTRGDTQYF
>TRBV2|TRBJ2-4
CASSEGLGMDIQYF
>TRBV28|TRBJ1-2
CASRPKWGYGYTF
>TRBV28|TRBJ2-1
CASLSYGEQFF
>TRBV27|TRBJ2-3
CASRRRLAGTDTQYF
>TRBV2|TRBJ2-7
CASSTPGLAGGDAYEQYF
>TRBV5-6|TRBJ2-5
CASSYLGAETQYF
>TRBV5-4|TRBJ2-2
CASSLGLAGAGELFF
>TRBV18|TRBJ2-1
CASSPASKPDEQFF
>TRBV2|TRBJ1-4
CASKIRTSNEKLFF
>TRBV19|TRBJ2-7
CASSIPHPYEQYF
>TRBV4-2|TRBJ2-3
CASSQDLGTSGGGTDTQYF
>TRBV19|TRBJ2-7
CASSTPSTGTYEQYF
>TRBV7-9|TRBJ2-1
CASSSPGALTNEQFF
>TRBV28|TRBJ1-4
CASSLWRGEVKLFF